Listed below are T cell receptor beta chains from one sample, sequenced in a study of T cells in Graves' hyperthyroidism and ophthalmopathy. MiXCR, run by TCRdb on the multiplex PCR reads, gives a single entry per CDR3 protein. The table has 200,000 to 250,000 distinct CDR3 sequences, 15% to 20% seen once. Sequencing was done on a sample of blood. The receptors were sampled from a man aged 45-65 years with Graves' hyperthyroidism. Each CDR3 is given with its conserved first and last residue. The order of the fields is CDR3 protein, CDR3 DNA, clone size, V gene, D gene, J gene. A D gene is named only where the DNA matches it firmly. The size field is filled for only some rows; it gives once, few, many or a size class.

CDR3 protein: CASSPGTGGARAKNIQYF
CDR3 DNA: TGTGCCAGCAGTCCCGGGACAGGGGGCGCGAGGGCCAAAAACATTCAGTACTTC
clone size: many
V gene: TRBV12-3/TRBV12-4
D gene: TRBD1
J gene: TRBJ2-4

CDR3 protein: CSARASGRNEQFF
CDR3 DNA: TGCAGTGCTAGAGCTAGCGGGAGGAATGAGCAGTTCTTC
clone size: many
V gene: TRBV20-1
D gene: TRBD2
J gene: TRBJ2-1

CDR3 protein: CASSRIGFGNTEAFF
CDR3 DNA: TGTGCCAGCAGCCGGATCGGATTTGGAAACACTGAAGCTTTCTTT
clone size: many
V gene: TRBV27
D gene: NA
J gene: TRBJ1-1

CDR3 protein: CASSPGTGGFYEQYF
CDR3 DNA: TGTGCCAGCAGCCCCGGGACAGGGGGCTTCTACGAGCAGTACTTC
clone size: NA
V gene: TRBV9
D gene: TRBD1
J gene: TRBJ2-7

CDR3 protein: CASSRTSAQGADTQYF
CDR3 DNA: TGCGCCAGCAGCAGGACTAGCGCACAGGGGGCAGATACGCAGTATTTT
clone size: few
V gene: TRBV5-1
D gene: NA
J gene: TRBJ2-3

CDR3 protein: CATSRGMGNRGDNTEAFF
CDR3 DNA: TGTGCCACCAGCAGAGGTATGGGCAACAGGGGTGATAACACTGAAGCTTTCTTT
clone size: many
V gene: TRBV15
D gene: TRBD1
J gene: TRBJ1-1

CDR3 protein: CASSYSRGNDEQYF
CDR3 DNA: TGTGCCAGCAGTTACTCTAGGGGGAACGACGAGCAGTACTTC
clone size: NA
V gene: TRBV6-5
D gene: NA
J gene: TRBJ2-7

CDR3 protein: CASSLNGMDGESWYF
CDR3 DNA: TGTGCCAGCAGCTTAAACGGTATGGACGGCGAAAGTTGGTACTTC
clone size: few
V gene: TRBV7-3
D gene: NA
J gene: TRBJ2-4

CDR3 protein: CASSAPGGRNSPLHF
CDR3 DNA: TGTGCCAGCAGTGCCCCAGGAGGGCGGAATTCACCCCTCCACTTT
clone size: NA
V gene: TRBV28
D gene: NA
J gene: TRBJ1-6

CDR3 protein: CSTREANYGYTF
CDR3 DNA: TGCAGCACCCGTGAGGCGAACTATGGCTACACCTTC
clone size: many
V gene: TRBV20-1
D gene: NA
J gene: TRBJ1-2

CDR3 protein: CASSSEGTGSSYEQYF
CDR3 DNA: TGTGCCAGCAGCTCCGAAGGGACAGGGAGCTCCTACGAGCAGTACTTC
clone size: NA
V gene: TRBV5-4
D gene: TRBD1
J gene: TRBJ2-7

CDR3 protein: CASSTYRAGRNTEAFF
CDR3 DNA: TGTGCCAGCAGCACGTACAGGGCGGGGAGGAACACTGAAGCTTTCTTT
clone size: NA
V gene: TRBV11-2
D gene: NA
J gene: TRBJ1-1

CDR3 protein: CATSRAIGELFF
CDR3 DNA: TGTGCCACCAGCAGAGCGATTGGGGAGCTGTTTTTT
clone size: NA
V gene: TRBV15
D gene: NA
J gene: TRBJ2-2

CDR3 protein: CASSLGQTTYGYTF
CDR3 DNA: TGCGCCAGCAGCTTGGGACAGACTACCTATGGCTACACCTTC
clone size: few
V gene: TRBV5-1
D gene: NA
J gene: TRBJ1-2

CDR3 protein: CASSLVEGSFYEQYF
CDR3 DNA: TGCGCCAGCAGCTTGGTTGAGGGGAGCTTCTACGAGCAGTACTTC
clone size: NA
V gene: TRBV5-1
D gene: NA
J gene: TRBJ2-7

CDR3 protein: CASSQDIQETGRWGTEAFF
CDR3 DNA: TGTGCCAGCAGCCAAGACATTCAGGAGACAGGTCGATGGGGCACTGAAGCTTTCTTT
clone size: NA
V gene: TRBV14
D gene: NA
J gene: TRBJ1-1

CDR3 protein: CASSLFGDGQAFF
CDR3 DNA: TGTGCCAGCAGCTTATTTGGGGACGGACAAGCTTTCTTT
clone size: NA
V gene: TRBV7-2
D gene: NA
J gene: TRBJ1-1

CDR3 protein: CASNRQSSGNTIYF
CDR3 DNA: TGTGCCAGCAACCGACAGAGCTCTGGAAACACCATATATTTT
clone size: NA
V gene: TRBV6-1
D gene: NA
J gene: TRBJ1-3

CDR3 protein: CASSHPGTEQYF
CDR3 DNA: TGTGCCAGCAGTCACCCGGGGACCGAGCAGTACTTC
clone size: many
V gene: TRBV6-1
D gene: NA
J gene: TRBJ2-7

CDR3 protein: CASRNRYEQYF
CDR3 DNA: TGTGCCAGCAGAAATCGGTACGAGCAGTACTTC
clone size: few
V gene: TRBV27
D gene: NA
J gene: TRBJ2-7

CDR3 protein: CASSQAWTSNQPQHF
CDR3 DNA: TGTGCCAGCAGCCAAGCCTGGACAAGCAATCAGCCCCAGCATTTT
clone size: few
V gene: TRBV3-1
D gene: NA
J gene: TRBJ1-5

CDR3 protein: CASSVDGNPYEQYF
CDR3 DNA: TGTGCCAGCAGCGTAGATGGTAACCCCTACGAGCAGTACTTC
clone size: NA
V gene: TRBV9
D gene: NA
J gene: TRBJ2-7

CDR3 protein: CASSLQRTSGSHEQFF
CDR3 DNA: TGTGCCAGCAGTTTACAGCGGACTAGCGGGAGCCATGAGCAGTTCTTC
clone size: NA
V gene: TRBV28
D gene: TRBD2
J gene: TRBJ2-1

CDR3 protein: CASSLEGSGAFRVYEQYF
CDR3 DNA: TGCGCCAGCAGCTTGGAGGGGTCAGGGGCATTTCGCGTCTACGAGCAGTACTTC
clone size: many
V gene: TRBV5-1
D gene: NA
J gene: TRBJ2-7

CDR3 protein: CASSLSVADTQYF
CDR3 DNA: TGTGCCAGCAGTTTATCCGTTGCAGATACGCAGTATTTT
clone size: many
V gene: TRBV27
D gene: NA
J gene: TRBJ2-3